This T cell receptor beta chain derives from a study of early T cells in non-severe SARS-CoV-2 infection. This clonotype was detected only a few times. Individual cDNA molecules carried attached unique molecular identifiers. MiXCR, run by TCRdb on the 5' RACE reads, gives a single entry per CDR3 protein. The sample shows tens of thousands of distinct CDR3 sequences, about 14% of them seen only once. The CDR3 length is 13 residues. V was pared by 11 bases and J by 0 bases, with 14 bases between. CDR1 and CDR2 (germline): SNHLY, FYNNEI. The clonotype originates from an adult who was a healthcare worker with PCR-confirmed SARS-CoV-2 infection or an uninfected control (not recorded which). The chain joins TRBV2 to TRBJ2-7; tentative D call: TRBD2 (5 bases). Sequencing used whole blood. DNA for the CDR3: TGTGCCGTAAAAGGGAGAGTCTCCTACGAGCAGTACTTC. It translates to CAVKGRVSYEQYF.